This is a list of T cell receptor beta chains from one sample in a study of blood T cell repertoires in COVID-19. Profiling relied on immunoSEQ multiplex PCR, and the TCRdb table lists in-frame clones only, not all of them. The sample yields around 160,000 clones, about nine tenths seen once. The material sequenced was PBMCs or T cells enriched from blood (not recorded which). The receptors originated from a middle-aged woman who had been exposed to COVID-19. Both conserved end residues are trimmed from each CDR3. Each record gives: clone size, J gene, D gene, V gene, CDR3 protein. A D gene is named only where the DNA matches it firmly. Size values are once, few and many counts, or a class for expanded clones, and some rows have none.

>NA|TRBJ2-5|NA|TRBV14
ASSQGLVAETQY
>NA|TRBJ1-2|TRBD1|TRBV27
ASSFGGQGSGYT
>NA|TRBJ1-2|NA|TRBV19
ASSIEDYGYT
>NA|TRBJ2-5|TRBD2|TRBV19
ASSLAGNQETQY
>NA|TRBJ2-3|NA|TRBV2
ASSELGNRLGADTQY
>NA|TRBJ1-3|NA|TRBV15
ATSTREAGNTIY
>NA|TRBJ2-2|TRBD1|TRBV25-1
ASSVGDRDTGELF
>NA|TRBJ2-7|NA|TRBV4-1
ASSQDQGWKREGLQY
>NA|TRBJ1-4|TRBD1|TRBV28
ASRWDRVEKLF
>NA|TRBJ1-5|NA|TRBV7-8
ASSATTVSNQPQH
>NA|TRBJ1-4|NA|TRBV27
ASSSLTTGDEKLF
>few|TRBJ2-2|NA|TRBV3-1/TRBV3-2
ASSQGFDTNTGELF